This T cell receptor (beta chain) stems from a study of blood T cell repertoires in COVID-19. Overall study: Sites across the United States, Italy and Spain contributed samples from acute and convalescent COVID-19.

Per the germline V gene, CDR1 is SGHRS and CDR2 is YFSETQ. J lost 3 bases, V lost 5 bases, and 4 bases had no gene match. The CDR3 spans 13 residues. Profiling relied on immunoSEQ multiplex PCR, and the TCRdb table lists in-frame clones only, not all of them. Of under 150,000 clones in the sample, roughly 84% were seen once. The TCR originated in a woman aged 60-70 years with acute or convalescent COVID-19. The sequencing input was peripheral blood. V is TRBV5-1 and J is TRBJ2-7; 8 nucleotides agree with TRBD1. The CDR3 nucleotides are TGCGCCAGCAGACCTGGACAGGGCTACGAGCAGTACTTC. Amino acid sequence: CASRPGQGYEQYF.